The clone carrying this TCR beta chain was counted at least ten times. Its antigen remains unknown. TCRdb processed the RACE reads anew with MiXCR; each CDR3 protein has one entry. The sample has over 300,000 distinct CDR3 sequences, approximately 5% seen once. Germline V gives CDR1 MNHEY, CDR2 SVGEGT. Trimming took 6 bases from V and 3 from J; bases not matched to a gene: 32. The CDR3 totals 23 residues. As for time point: pre-sensitization, week 0. Specified treatment: therapeutic diphenylcyclopropenone sensitization with weekly scalp DPC. The data are from a study of human T cells and chemical hapten exposure. Study findings and constraints: Donor immune responses may differ from healthy people's, since all donors had alopecia.

The origin of this receptor is a woman in her forties or fifties with alopecia areata. Some clones in this sample may be carry-over from other donors' samples. The V call is TRBV6-2 or TRBV6-3, the J call TRBJ2-7, with 10 bases aligning to TRBD2. The material was whole blood, obtained in connection with sensitization to the hapten diphenylcyclopropenone (DPC). This chain's CDR3 is CASSQVNPGRQPYPGLAIYEQYF. The CDR3 DNA is TGTGCCAGCAGCCAGGTTAATCCAGGTCGACAGCCCTACCCGGGACTAGCGATCTACGAGCAGTACTTC.